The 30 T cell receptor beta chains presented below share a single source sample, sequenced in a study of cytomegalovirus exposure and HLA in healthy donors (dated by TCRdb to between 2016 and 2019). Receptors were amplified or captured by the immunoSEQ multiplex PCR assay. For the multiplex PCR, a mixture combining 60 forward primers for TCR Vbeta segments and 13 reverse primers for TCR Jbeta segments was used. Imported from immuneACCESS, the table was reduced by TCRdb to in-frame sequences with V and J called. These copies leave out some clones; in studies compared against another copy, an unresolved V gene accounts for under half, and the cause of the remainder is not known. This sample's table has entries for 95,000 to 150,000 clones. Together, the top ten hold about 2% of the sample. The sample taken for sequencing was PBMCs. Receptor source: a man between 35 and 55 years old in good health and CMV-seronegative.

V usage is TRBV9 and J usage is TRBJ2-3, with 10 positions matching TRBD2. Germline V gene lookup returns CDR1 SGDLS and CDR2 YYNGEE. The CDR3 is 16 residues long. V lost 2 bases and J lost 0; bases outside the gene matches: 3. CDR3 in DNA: TGTGCCAGCAGCGTTATGACTAGCGGGAGCACAGATACGCAGTATTTT. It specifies CASSVMTSGSTDTQYF. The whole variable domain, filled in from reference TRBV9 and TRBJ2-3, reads DSGVTQTPKHLITATGQRVTLRCSPRSGDLSVYWYQQSLDQGLQFLIQYYNGEERAKGNILERFSAQQFPDLHSELNLSSLELGDSALYFCASSVMTSGSTDTQYFGPGTRLTVL.

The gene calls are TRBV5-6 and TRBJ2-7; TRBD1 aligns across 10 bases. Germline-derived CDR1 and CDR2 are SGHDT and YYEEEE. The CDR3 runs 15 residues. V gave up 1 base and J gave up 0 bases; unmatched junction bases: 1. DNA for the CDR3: TGTGCCAGCAGCTTGTGGGACAGGGGCTCCTACGAGCAGTACTTC. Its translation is CASSLWDRGSYEQYF. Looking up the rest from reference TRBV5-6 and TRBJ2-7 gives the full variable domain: DAGVTQSPTHLIKTRGQQVTLRCSPKSGHDTVSWYQQALGQGPQFIFQYYEEEERQRGNFPDRFSGHQFPNYSSELNVNALLLGDSALYLCASSLWDRGSYEQYFGPGTRLTVT.

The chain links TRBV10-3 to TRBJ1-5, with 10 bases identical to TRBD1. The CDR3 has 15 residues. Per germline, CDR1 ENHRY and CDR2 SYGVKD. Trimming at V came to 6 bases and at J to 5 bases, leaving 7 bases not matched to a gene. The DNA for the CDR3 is TGTGCCATCAGAGAGACAGGGGGCAGCGATCAGCCCCAGCATTTT. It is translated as CAIRETGGSDQPQHF.

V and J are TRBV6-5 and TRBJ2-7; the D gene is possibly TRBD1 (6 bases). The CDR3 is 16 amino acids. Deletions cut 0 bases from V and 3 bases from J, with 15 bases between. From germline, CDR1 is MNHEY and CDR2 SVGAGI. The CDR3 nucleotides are TGTGCCAGCAGTTACTCGGGGACAAAAGCGATCTACGAGCAGTACTTC. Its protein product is CASSYSGTKAIYEQYF.

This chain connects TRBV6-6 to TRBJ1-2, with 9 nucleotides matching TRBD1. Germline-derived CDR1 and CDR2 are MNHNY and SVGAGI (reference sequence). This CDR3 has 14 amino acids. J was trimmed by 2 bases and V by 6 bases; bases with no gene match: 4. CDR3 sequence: CASSRTGVNYGYTF. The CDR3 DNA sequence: TGTGCCAGCAGCCGGACAGGGGTGAACTATGGCTACACCTTC.

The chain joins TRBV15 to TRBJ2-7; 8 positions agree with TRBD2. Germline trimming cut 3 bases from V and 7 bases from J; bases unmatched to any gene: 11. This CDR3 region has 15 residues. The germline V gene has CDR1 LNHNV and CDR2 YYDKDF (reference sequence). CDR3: CATSSELGLVGEQYF. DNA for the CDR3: TGTGCCACCAGCAGTGAGTTGGGACTAGTAGGAGAGCAGTACTTC.

Written as DNA, the CDR3 is TGTGCCAGCAGTGAGGGCAGGGCCAACACCGGGGAGCTGTTTTTT. Translating it yields CASSEGRANTGELFF. The genes are TRBV2 and TRBJ2-2, with D possibly TRBD1 on 5 matching bases. V was shortened by 3 bases and J by 2 bases, with 10 bases between the two germline ends. This CDR3 comprises 15 residues. CDR1 is SNHLY and CDR2 is FYNNEI in the germline V gene.

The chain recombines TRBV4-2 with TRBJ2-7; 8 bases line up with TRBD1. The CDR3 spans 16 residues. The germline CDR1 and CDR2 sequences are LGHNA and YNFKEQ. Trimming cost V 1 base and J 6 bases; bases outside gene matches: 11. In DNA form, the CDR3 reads TGTGCCAGCAGCCAAGGACCCGGACAGGGTCCGTCCGAGCAGTACTTC. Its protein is CASSQGPGQGPSEQYF.

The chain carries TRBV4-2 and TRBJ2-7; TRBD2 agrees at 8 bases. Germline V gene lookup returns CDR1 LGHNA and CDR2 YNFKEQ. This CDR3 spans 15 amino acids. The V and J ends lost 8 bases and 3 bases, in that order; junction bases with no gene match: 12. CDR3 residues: CASGLESGSFYEQYF. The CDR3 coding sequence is TGTGCCAGCGGCCTGGAGAGCGGGAGTTTCTACGAGCAGTACTTC.

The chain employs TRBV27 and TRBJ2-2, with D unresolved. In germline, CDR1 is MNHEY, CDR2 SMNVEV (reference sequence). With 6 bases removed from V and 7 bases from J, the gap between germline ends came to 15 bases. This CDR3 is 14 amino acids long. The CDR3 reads CASRISWAVGELFF. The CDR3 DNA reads TGTGCCAGCAGGATATCTTGGGCTGTCGGGGAGCTGTTTTTT.

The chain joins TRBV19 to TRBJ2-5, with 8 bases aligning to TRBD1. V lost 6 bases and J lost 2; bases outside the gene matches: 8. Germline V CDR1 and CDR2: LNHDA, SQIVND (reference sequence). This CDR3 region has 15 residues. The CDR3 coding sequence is TGTGCCAGTAGAGACAGGGGAGTCGGACAAGAGACCCAGTACTTC. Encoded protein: CASRDRGVGQETQYF.

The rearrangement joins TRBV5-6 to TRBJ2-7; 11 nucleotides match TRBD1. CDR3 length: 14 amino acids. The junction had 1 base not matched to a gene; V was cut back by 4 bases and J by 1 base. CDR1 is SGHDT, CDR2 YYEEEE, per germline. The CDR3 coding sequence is TGTGCCAGCAGCGGGGACAGGGGGTCCTACGAGCAGTACTTC. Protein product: CASSGDRGSYEQYF.

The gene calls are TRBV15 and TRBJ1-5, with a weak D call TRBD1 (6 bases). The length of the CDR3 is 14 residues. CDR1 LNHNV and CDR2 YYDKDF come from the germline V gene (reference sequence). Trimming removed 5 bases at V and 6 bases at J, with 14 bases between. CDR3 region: CATSGGATGQPQHF. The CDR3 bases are TGTGCCACCAGCGGGGGGGCAACGGGTCAGCCCCAGCATTTT.

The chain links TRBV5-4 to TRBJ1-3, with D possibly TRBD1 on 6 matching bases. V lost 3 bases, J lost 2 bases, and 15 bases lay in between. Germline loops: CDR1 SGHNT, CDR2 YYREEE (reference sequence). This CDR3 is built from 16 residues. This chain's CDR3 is CASSSRQGRTGNTIYF. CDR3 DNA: TGTGCCAGCAGCTCGCGGCAGGGGCGAACTGGAAACACCATATATTTT.

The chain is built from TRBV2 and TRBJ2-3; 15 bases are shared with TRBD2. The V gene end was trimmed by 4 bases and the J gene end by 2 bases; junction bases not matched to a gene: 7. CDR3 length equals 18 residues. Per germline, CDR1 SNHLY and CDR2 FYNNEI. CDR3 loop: CASSARTSGRAITDTQYF. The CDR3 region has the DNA TGTGCCAGCAGTGCCCGGACTAGCGGGAGGGCCATCACAGATACGCAGTATTTT.

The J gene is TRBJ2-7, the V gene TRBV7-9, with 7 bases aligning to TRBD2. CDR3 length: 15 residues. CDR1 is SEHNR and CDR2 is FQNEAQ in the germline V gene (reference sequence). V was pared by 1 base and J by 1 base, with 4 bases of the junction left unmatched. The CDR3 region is CASSLDGGGSYEQYF. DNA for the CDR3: TGTGCCAGCAGCTTAGATGGGGGAGGGTCCTACGAGCAGTACTTC.

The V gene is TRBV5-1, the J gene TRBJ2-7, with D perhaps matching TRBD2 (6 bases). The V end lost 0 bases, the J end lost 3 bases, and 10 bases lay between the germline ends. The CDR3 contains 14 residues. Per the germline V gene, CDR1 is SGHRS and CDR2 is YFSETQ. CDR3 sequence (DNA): TGCGCCAGCAGCTTGGTGGACTACGACTACGAGCAGTACTTC. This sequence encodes CASSLVDYDYEQYF. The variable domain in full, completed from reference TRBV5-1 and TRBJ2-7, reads KAGVTQTPRYLIKTRGQQVTLSCSPISGHRSVSWYQQTPGQGLQFLFEYFSETQRNKGNFPGRFSGRQFSNSRSEMNVSTLELGDSALYLCASSLVDYDYEQYFGPGTRLTVT.

Here the CDR3 reads CASREGGWETQYF. In DNA, the CDR3 is TGTGCCAGCAGGGAGGGAGGTTGGGAGACCCAGTACTTC. This chain links TRBV11-3 with TRBJ2-5; D may be TRBD2 (6 bases). The CDR3 consists of 13 residues. Germline V CDR1 and CDR2: SGHNT, YENEEA. V lost 6 bases and J lost 5, with 13 bases in between.

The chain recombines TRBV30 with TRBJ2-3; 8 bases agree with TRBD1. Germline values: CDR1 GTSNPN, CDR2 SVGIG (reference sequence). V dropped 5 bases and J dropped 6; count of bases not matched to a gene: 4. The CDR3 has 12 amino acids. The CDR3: CAWGQGADTQYF. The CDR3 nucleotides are TGTGCCTGGGGACAGGGAGCGGATACGCAGTATTTT.

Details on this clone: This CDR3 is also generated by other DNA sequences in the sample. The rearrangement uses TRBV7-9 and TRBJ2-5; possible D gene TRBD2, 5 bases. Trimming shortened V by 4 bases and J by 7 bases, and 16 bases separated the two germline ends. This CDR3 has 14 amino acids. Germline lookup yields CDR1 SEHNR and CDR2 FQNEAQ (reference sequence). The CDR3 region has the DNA TGTGCCAGCAGCTCCTCGACTACCGTGGGGACCCAGTACTTC. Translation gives CASSSSTTVGTQYF.

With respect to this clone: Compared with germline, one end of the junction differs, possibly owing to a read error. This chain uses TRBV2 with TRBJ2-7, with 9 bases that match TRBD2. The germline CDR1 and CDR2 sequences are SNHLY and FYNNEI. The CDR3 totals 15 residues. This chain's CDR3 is CASSERASGTYEQHF. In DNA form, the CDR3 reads TGTGCCAGCAGTGAAAGGGCTAGCGGGACCTACGAGCAGCACTTC.

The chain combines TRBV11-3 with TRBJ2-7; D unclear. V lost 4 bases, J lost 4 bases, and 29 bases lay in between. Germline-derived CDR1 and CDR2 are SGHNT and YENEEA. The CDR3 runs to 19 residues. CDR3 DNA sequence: TGTGCCAGCAGCTATAGCCTCCTAGGTTTAGACCGTCAATCGTACGAGCAGTACTTC. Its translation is CASSYSLLGLDRQSYEQYF.

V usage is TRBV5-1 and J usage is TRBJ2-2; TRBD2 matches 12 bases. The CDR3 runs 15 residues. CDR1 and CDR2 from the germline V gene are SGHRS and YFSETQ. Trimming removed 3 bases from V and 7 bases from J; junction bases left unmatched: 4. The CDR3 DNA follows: TGCGCCAGCAGCTGGTCGGGACTAGCGGGCGGGGAGCTGTTTTTT. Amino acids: CASSWSGLAGGELFF.

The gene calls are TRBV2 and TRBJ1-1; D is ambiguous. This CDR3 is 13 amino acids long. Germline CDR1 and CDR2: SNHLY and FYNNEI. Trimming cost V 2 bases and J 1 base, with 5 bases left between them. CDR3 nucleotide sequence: TGTGCCAGCAGTGAAAGAGGGAACACTGAAGCTTTCTTT. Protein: CASSERGNTEAFF.

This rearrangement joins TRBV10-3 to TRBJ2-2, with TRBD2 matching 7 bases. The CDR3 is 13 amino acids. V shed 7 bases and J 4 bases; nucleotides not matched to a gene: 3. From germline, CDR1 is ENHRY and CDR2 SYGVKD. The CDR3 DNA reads TGTGCCATCATGCGGGAGAGCACCGGGGAGCTGTTTTTT. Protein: CAIMRESTGELFF.

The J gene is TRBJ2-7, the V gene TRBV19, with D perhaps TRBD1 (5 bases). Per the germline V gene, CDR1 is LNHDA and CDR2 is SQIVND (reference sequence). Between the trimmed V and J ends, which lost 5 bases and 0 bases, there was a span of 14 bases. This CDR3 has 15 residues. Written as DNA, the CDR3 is TGTGCCAGTAGTCCCTCCGGACATTACTCCTACGAGCAGTACTTC. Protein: CASSPSGHYSYEQYF.

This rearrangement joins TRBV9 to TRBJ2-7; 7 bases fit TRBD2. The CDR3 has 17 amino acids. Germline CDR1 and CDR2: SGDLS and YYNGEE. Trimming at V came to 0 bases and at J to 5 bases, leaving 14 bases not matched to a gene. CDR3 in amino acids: CASSVVVGWGGPHEQYF. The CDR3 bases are TGTGCCAGCAGCGTAGTGGTGGGGTGGGGAGGGCCCCACGAGCAGTACTTC. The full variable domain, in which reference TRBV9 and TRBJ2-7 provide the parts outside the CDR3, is DSGVTQTPKHLITATGQRVTLRCSPRSGDLSVYWYQQSLDQGLQFLIQYYNGEERAKGNILERFSAQQFPDLHSELNLSSLELGDSALYFCASSVVVGWGGPHEQYFGPGTRLTVT.

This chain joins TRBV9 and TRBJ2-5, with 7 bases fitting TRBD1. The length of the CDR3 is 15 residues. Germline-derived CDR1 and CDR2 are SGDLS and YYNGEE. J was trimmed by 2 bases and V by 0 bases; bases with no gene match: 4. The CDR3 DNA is TGTGCCAGCAGCGTAGGGTTGGGACAGCAAGAGACCCAGTACTTC. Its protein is CASSVGLGQQETQYF.

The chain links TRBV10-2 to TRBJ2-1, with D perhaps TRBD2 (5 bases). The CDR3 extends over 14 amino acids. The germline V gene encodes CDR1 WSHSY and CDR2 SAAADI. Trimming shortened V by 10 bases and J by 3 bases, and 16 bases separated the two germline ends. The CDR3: CATTLGLIYNEQFF. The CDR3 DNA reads TGCGCCACCACACTCGGACTCATCTACAATGAGCAGTTCTTC.

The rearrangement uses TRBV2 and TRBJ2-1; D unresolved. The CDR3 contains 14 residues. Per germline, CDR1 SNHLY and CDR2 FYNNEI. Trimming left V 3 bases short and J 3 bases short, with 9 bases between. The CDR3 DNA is TGTGCCAGCAGTGATACCCTAAGCTACAATGAGCAGTTCTTC. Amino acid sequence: CASSDTLSYNEQFF.